This is a list of T cell receptor beta chains from one sample in a study of vaccination and CD4 T cells after COVID-19. TCRdb re-analysed the PCR reads in MiXCR, keeping a single row per CDR3 protein. The sample lists about 9,700 distinct CDR3 sequences, 51% occurring once. For these TCRs, the target antigens are not known. What was sequenced was CD4+ T cells from blood, cultured in vitro. Receptors were obtained from a human donor who had recovered from COVID-19. CDR3s include the opening cysteine and the closing phenylalanine or tryptophan. A D gene is named only where the DNA matches it firmly. Expanded clones get a size class; other rows say once, few or many, or leave the size out.

j_call,clone_size,d_call,v_call,cdr3_aa,cdr3_nt
TRBJ1-1,few,NA,TRBV5-1,CASSLKWDTTEAFF,TGCGCCAGCAGCTTGAAGTGGGACACCACTGAAGCTTTCTTT
TRBJ2-5,NA,TRBD1,TRBV7-9,CASIQTGGNQETQYF,TGTGCCAGCATCCAGACAGGGGGAAACCAAGAGACCCAGTACTTC
TRBJ1-3,NA,TRBD1,TRBV6-5,CASSYARQGAGNTIYF,TGTGCCAGCAGTTACGCCAGACAGGGGGCTGGAAACACCATATATTTT
TRBJ2-7,NA,NA,TRBV4-1,CASSQEGPPAYEQYF,TGCGCCAGCAGCCAAGAAGGGCCGCCGGCCTACGAGCAGTACTTC
TRBJ2-5,NA,NA,TRBV7-3,CASSLAGTWEETQYF,TGTGCCAGCAGCTTAGCGGGAACTTGGGAAGAGACCCAGTACTTC
TRBJ1-2,NA,NA,TRBV20-1,CSARDSGTLEGYTF,TGCAGTGCTAGAGATTCGGGGACCTTAGAAGGCTACACCTTC
TRBJ1-2,NA,NA,TRBV6-2/TRBV6-3,CASSYRWSDGYTF,TGTGCCAGCAGTTACCGCTGGAGTGATGGCTACACCTTC
TRBJ1-3,few,NA,TRBV7-2,CASSPRQGVRGNTIYF,TGTGCCAGCAGCCCCAGGCAGGGAGTGCGGGGAAACACCATATATTTT
TRBJ1-6,few,NA,TRBV27,CASSPAGTSYNSPLHF,TGTGCCAGCAGCCCTGCCGGGACGTCGTATAATTCACCCCTCCACTTT
TRBJ1-2,NA,NA,TRBV6-2/TRBV6-3,CASSFGPNYGYTF,TGTGCCAGCAGCTTCGGTCCTAACTATGGCTACACCTTC
TRBJ2-2,few,TRBD1,TRBV20-1,CSANGAGGATGELFF,TGCAGTGCTAATGGGGCAGGGGGCGCAACCGGGGAGCTGTTTTTT
TRBJ2-2,NA,TRBD2,TRBV6-5,CASSYTDGTSGGENTGELFF,TGTGCCAGCAGTTACACTGACGGGACTAGCGGGGGGGAAAACACCGGGGAGCTGTTTTTT
TRBJ1-6,NA,NA,TRBV7-6,CASSPRLGSPLHF,TGTGCCAGCAGCCCCCGTTTGGGATCACCCCTCCACTTT
TRBJ1-2,NA,NA,TRBV29-1,CSDGQPLNYGYTF,TGCAGCGATGGACAGCCTCTTAACTATGGCTACACCTTC
TRBJ2-2,NA,NA,TRBV11-3,CASSPWGRSNTGELFF,TGTGCCAGCAGCCCATGGGGCAGGTCGAACACCGGGGAGCTGTTTTTT
TRBJ2-3,NA,TRBD2,TRBV7-2,CASSLAGGVRADTQYF,TGTGCCAGCAGCCTCGCGGGGGGAGTGAGAGCAGATACGCAGTATTTT
TRBJ2-3,NA,TRBD1,TRBV20-1,CSAIGTGGGSGRTDTQYF,TGCAGTGCTATCGGGACAGGGGGTGGTAGCGGGAGAACAGATACGCAGTATTTT
TRBJ2-2,NA,NA,TRBV11-3,CASSLGHDTGELFF,TGTGCCAGCAGCTTAGGACACGACACCGGGGAGCTGTTTTTT
TRBJ2-3,medium-sized,TRBD1,TRBV18,CASSPQGVVAADTQYF,TGTGCCAGCTCCCCACAGGGGGTAGTCGCCGCAGATACGCAGTATTTT
TRBJ2-2,few,NA,TRBV10-3,CAIRQPGTGELFF,TGTGCCATCCGGCAGCCTGGCACCGGGGAGCTGTTTTTT
TRBJ2-2,NA,NA,TRBV28,CAAGAGNTGELFF,TGTGCCGCCGGCGCAGGGAACACCGGGGAGCTGTTTTTT
TRBJ2-1,NA,NA,TRBV30,CAWSSGLQNEQFF,TGTGCCTGGAGTTCGGGACTGCAGAATGAGCAGTTCTTC
TRBJ1-5,NA,TRBD1,TRBV10-2,CASTGQGNQPQHF,TGCGCCAGCACTGGACAGGGCAATCAGCCCCAGCATTTT
TRBJ1-6,NA,NA,TRBV6-1,CATSKEGIYNSPLHF,TGTGCCACCTCGAAGGAGGGTATCTATAATTCACCCCTCCACTTT
TRBJ2-7,NA,NA,TRBV20-1,CSVEGGFDEQYF,TGCAGTGTTGAGGGGGGGTTCGACGAGCAGTACTTC
TRBJ1-1,few,NA,TRBV19,CASSSVRTEAFF,TGTGCCAGTAGTTCAGTTCGGACTGAAGCTTTCTTT
TRBJ2-7,NA,NA,TRBV28,CASSLDRASYEQYF,TGTGCCAGCAGCCTTGATCGGGCCAGCTACGAGCAGTACTTC
TRBJ2-5,NA,NA,TRBV5-6,CASSFGALRGVSKETQYF,TGTGCCAGCAGCTTTGGGGCACTAAGGGGGGTCTCAAAAGAGACCCAGTACTTC
TRBJ1-1,few,NA,TRBV7-2,CASSLDVRGAFF,TGTGCCAGCAGCTTAGATGTAAGGGGGGCTTTCTTT